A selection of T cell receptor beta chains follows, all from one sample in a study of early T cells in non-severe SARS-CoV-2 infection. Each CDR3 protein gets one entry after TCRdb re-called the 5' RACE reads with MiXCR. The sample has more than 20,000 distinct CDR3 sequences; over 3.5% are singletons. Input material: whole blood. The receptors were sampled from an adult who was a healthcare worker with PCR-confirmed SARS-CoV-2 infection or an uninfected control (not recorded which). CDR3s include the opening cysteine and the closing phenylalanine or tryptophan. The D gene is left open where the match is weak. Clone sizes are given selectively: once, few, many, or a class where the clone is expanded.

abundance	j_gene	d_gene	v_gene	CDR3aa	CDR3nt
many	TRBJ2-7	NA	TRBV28	CASSLGSASEQYF	TGTGCCAGCAGTTTAGGAAGCGCCAGCGAGCAGTACTTC
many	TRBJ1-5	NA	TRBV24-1	CATSDPPRPQHF	TGTGCCACCAGTGACCCCCCCCGCCCCCAGCATTTT
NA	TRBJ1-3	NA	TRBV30	CAWKRSGNTIYF	TGTGCCTGGAAAAGGTCTGGAAACACCATATATTTT
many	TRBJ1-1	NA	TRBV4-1	CASRGPTMNTEAFF	TGCGCCAGCAGGGGGCCTACAATGAACACTGAAGCTTTCTTT
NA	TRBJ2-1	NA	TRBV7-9	CASSLAQNNEQFF	TGTGCCAGCAGCTTAGCCCAGAACAATGAGCAGTTCTTC
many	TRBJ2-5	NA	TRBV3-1	CASSQGAGILYF	TGTGCCAGCAGCCAAGGGGCCGGGATTCTATACTTC
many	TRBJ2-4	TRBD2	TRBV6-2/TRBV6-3	CASRPPTSGRAGDIQYF	TGTGCCAGCAGACCGCCTACTAGCGGGAGGGCCGGGGACATTCAGTACTTC
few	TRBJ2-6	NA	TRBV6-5	CASSQFRESGANVLTF	TGTGCCAGCAGTCAATTCAGGGAATCTGGGGCCAACGTCCTGACTTTC
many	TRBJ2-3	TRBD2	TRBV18	CASSPTSGKTDTQYF	TGTGCCAGCTCACCGACTAGCGGGAAGACAGATACGCAGTATTTT
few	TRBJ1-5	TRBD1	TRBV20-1	CSVPGQGHQPQHF	TGCAGTGTTCCGGGACAGGGGCATCAGCCCCAGCATTTT
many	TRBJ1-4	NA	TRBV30	CASTTPRKLFF	TGTGCCTCGACCACCCCTAGGAAACTGTTTTTT
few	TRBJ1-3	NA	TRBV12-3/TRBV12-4	CASSFFKGPGNTIYF	TGTGCCAGCAGTTTCTTCAAGGGCCCTGGAAACACCATATATTTT
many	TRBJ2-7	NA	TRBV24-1	CATSEYSIYEQYF	TGTGCCACCAGTGAGTACTCGATCTACGAGCAGTACTTC
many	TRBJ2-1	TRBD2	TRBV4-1	CASSQPSGTSGRAVNEQFF	TGCGCCAGCAGCCAACCTTCCGGGACTAGCGGGAGGGCCGTTAATGAGCAGTTCTTC
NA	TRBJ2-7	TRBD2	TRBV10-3	CAISESGTSGREQYF	TGTGCCATCAGTGAGTCAGGGACTAGCGGACGCGAGCAGTACTTC
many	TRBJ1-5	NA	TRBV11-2	CASSLEGRPNQPQHF	TGTGCCAGCAGCTTAGAGGGCAGGCCGAATCAGCCCCAGCATTTT
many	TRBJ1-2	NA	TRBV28	CASTNRALIDGYTF	TGTGCCAGCACCAACCGGGCCCTCATCGATGGCTACACCTTC
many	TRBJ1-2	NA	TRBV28	CASSLGGEIYGYTF	TGTGCCAGCAGTTTGGGCGGCGAAATTTATGGCTACACCTTC
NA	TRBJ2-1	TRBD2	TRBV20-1	CSAGLAGVNEQFF	TGCAGTGCTGGACTAGCGGGCGTAAATGAGCAGTTCTTC
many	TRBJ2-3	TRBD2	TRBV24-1	CATSDPAGGPDTQYF	TGTGCCACCAGTGATCCAGCGGGAGGGCCAGATACGCAGTATTTT
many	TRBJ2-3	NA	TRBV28	CASSPQVNTQYF	TGTGCCAGCAGTCCACAGGTCAATACGCAGTATTTT
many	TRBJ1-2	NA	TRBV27	CASSLGRYYGYTF	TGTGCCAGCAGTTTAGGGCGATACTATGGCTACACCTTC
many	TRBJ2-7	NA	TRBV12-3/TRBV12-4	CASRSDYEQYF	TGTGCCAGCAGGTCAGATTACGAGCAGTACTTC
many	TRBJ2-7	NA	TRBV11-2	CASSLDGAGLYEQYF	TGTGCCAGCAGCTTAGATGGAGCAGGCCTCTACGAGCAGTACTTC
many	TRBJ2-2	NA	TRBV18	CASSLTSGTGELFF	TGTGCCAGCTCACTTACTAGTGGCACCGGGGAGCTGTTTTTT
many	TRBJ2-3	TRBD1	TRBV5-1	CASSPGQGSDTQYF	TGCGCCAGCAGCCCCGGACAGGGATCAGATACGCAGTATTTT
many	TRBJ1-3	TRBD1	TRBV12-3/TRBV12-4	CASRGQGETENTIYF	TGTGCCAGCAGAGGACAGGGGGAAACTGAAAACACCATATATTTT
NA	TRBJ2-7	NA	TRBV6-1	CASTPGRGYEQYF	TGTGCCAGCACTCCTGGCCGAGGGTACGAGCAGTACTTC
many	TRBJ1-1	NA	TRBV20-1	CSAREVRTPSEAFF	TGCAGTGCTAGAGAAGTAAGAACGCCTTCTGAAGCTTTCTTT
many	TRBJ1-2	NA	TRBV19	CASSGDGRTRYGYTF	TGTGCCAGTAGTGGGGACGGTCGAACTCGCTATGGCTACACCTTC
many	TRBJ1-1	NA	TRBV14	CASSQKVSAVNTEAFF	TGTGCCAGCAGCCAAAAGGTTTCAGCGGTGAACACTGAAGCTTTCTTT
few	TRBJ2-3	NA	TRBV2	CATTDTQYF	TGTGCCACGACAGATACGCAGTATTTT
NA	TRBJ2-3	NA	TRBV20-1	CSARVMSTDTQYF	TGCAGTGCTAGAGTGATGAGCACAGATACGCAGTATTTT
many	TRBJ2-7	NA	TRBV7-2	CASSLQGTYEQYF	TGTGCCAGCAGCTTGCAGGGAACCTACGAGCAGTACTTC
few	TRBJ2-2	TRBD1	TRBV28	CASSPGQGHGELFF	TGTGCCAGCAGCCCGGGACAGGGCCACGGGGAGCTGTTTTTT